This record looks at one T cell receptor beta chain sequence and its context. Every bit of the isolated RNA underwent reverse transcription, so sequencing read expressed TCRB transcripts. TCRdb's table, derived via immunoSEQ multiplex PCR, lists solely in-frame clones and lacks some. Altogether some 410,000 clones are present, over 10% being singletons, with the ten largest covering approximately 0.05%. The data were taken from a study of beta chain features in type 1 diabetes. CDR1 is SGHTA, CDR2 FQGNSA, per germline. J lost 4 bases, V lost 5 bases, and 7 bases had no gene match. The CDR3 is 14 residues long.

The gene calls are TRBV7-2 and TRBJ1-2, with 7 bases matching TRBD1. This receptor was identified in a woman aged 18-29 years in good health. The source material was naive CD4+ T cells from blood. This chain's CDR3 is CASSPKTGPYGYTF. The CDR3 nucleotides are TGTGCCAGCAGCCCGAAGACAGGGCCCTATGGCTACACCTTC. Full variable domain (remainder filled in from reference TRBV7-2 and TRBJ1-2): GAGVSQSPSNKVTEKGKDVELRCDPISGHTALYWYRQSLGQGLEFLIYFQGNSAPDKSGLPSDRFSAERTGGSVSTLTIQRTQQEDSAVYLCASSPKTGPYGYTFGSGTRLTVV.